This record concerns one T cell receptor beta chain sequence. The sample has other DNA sequences that encode this CDR3 too. The source of the sample is a study of blood T cell repertoires in COVID-19. For the study at large: Sample material is recorded as cDNA or gDNA derived from T cells, B-cell-depleted T cells, or PBMCs.

Germline CDR1 reads MNHEY; CDR2 reads SVGAGI. This CDR3 region has 14 residues. Trimming removed 6 bases from V and 4 bases from J; junction bases left unmatched: 2. Only in-frame clones appear in the TCRdb table, and some are missing; sequencing was by immunoSEQ multiplex PCR. This table has some 200,000 clones, approximately 86% appearing once. The sample taken for sequencing was PBMCs or T cells enriched from blood (not recorded which). The genes are TRBV6-5 and TRBJ2-3; TRBD2 matches 12 bases. The receptor was isolated from an older woman with acute COVID-19. As DNA, the CDR3 is TGTGCCAGCAGCTCTAGCGGGGGGGCAGATACGCAGTATTTT. It encodes CASSSSGGADTQYF.